The 24 T cell receptor beta chains below come from one sample, sequenced in a study of beta chain features in type 1 diabetes. What was sequenced were expressed TCRB transcripts, since all of the isolated RNA had been reverse transcribed. Libraries were prepared by immunoSEQ multiplex PCR; TCRdb keeps only in-frame clonotypes and omits some of them. The profile covers about 900,000 clones, with 15% to 20% appearing a single time and about 0.02% taken by the ten largest. The specimen sequenced was naive CD4+ T cells from blood. The receptors stem from a woman aged 18-29 years in good health.

The CDR3 nucleotides are TGTGCCAGCAGCCCTATTCTGCAAAGCTCCTACAATGAGCAGTTCTTC. It yields the protein CASSPILQSSYNEQFF. The chain combines TRBV5-4 with TRBJ2-1, with D uncertain. This CDR3 contains 16 residues. Germline CDR1 reads SGHNT; CDR2 reads YYREEE (reference sequence). V was pared by 4 bases and J by 0 bases, with 14 bases between.

This clone was observed a single time. The rearrangement links TRBV7-6 to TRBJ2-2; D might be TRBD2 (6 bases). This CDR3 comprises 15 residues. Germline CDR1 and CDR2: SGHVS and FNYEAQ. The V and J ends lost 6 bases and 0 bases respectively, with 11 bases between them. The CDR3 sequence is CASRPREANTGELFF. DNA of the CDR3: TGTGCCAGCAGACCCAGGGAGGCGAACACCGGGGAGCTGTTTTTT.

This clone was found a few times. V is TRBV2 and J is TRBJ2-7; 9 bases match TRBD1. With V trimmed by 6 bases and J by 6 bases, 12 bases remained unmatched. The germline V gene encodes CDR1 SNHLY and CDR2 FYNNEI. This CDR3 comprises 15 residues. The CDR3 DNA is TGTGCCAGCAGGGAAACCGGGACAGGGTATGTCGAGCAGTACTTC. Protein: CASRETGTGYVEQYF.

The chain recombines TRBV27 with TRBJ2-1, with 10 bases matching TRBD2. The V and J ends lost 5 bases and 3 bases, in that order; junction bases with no gene match: 4. The CDR3 totals 15 residues. Germline-derived CDR1 and CDR2 are MNHEY and SMNVEV (reference sequence). This CDR3 reads CASSTRLAGYNEQFF. The CDR3 coding sequence is TGTGCCAGCAGTACGCGACTAGCGGGCTACAATGAGCAGTTCTTC.

The chain employs TRBV5-4 and TRBJ2-1, with 8 nucleotides matching TRBD2. The CDR3 sequence is 15 residues long. The V gene end was trimmed by 4 bases and the J gene end by 5 bases; junction bases not matched to a gene: 8. Germline CDR1 reads SGHNT; CDR2 reads YYREEE (reference sequence). The CDR3 region has the DNA TGTGCCAGCAGCCCCCCGGGGACTAGAGACAATGAGCAGTTCTTC. Encoded protein: CASSPPGTRDNEQFF.

This clone was counted between two and nine times. The genes are TRBV6-6 and TRBJ2-3, with 9 bases identical to TRBD1. Germline V gives CDR1 MNHNY, CDR2 SVGAGI (reference sequence). Losses at the gene ends were 9 bases for V and 1 base for J; bases not matched to a gene: 2. The CDR3 loop spans 13 amino acids. CDR3 in amino acids: CASWTGGTDTQYF. DNA for the CDR3: TGTGCCAGTTGGACAGGGGGCACAGATACGCAGTATTTT.

The chain carries TRBV6-5 and TRBJ1-2, with D possibly TRBD1 on 5 matching bases. Germline assignment: CDR1 MNHEY and CDR2 SVGAGI. V lost 9 bases and J 8 bases, leaving 16 bases between the germline ends. The length of the CDR3 is 12 residues. CDR3 in amino acids: CASRTGGEGYTF. The CDR3 DNA reads TGTGCCAGTAGAACAGGAGGGGAAGGCTACACCTTC.

The gene calls are TRBV7-8 and TRBJ2-3; D call uncertain. In germline, CDR1 is SGHVS, CDR2 FQNEAQ. Trimming took 1 base from V and 3 from J, leaving 17 bases between them. The CDR3 runs 17 residues. This chain's CDR3 is CASSLEHSRTETDTQYF. For the CDR3, the DNA is TGTGCCAGCAGCTTAGAGCACAGCCGAACGGAGACAGATACGCAGTATTTT.

This chain connects TRBV18 to TRBJ2-3; D is ambiguous. The V end lost 6 bases, the J end lost 2 bases, and 9 bases lay between the germline ends. Germline V gives CDR1 KGHSH, CDR2 LQKENI. The CDR3 sequence is 13 residues long. CDR3 bases: TGTGCCAGCTCCCGAGTCTTCACAGATACGCAGTATTTT. Its translation is CASSRVFTDTQYF.

This clone has just a few counts. The CDR3, as DNA: TGTGCCAGCAGTCCTCTTACAGGAACCTACGAGCAGTACTTC. Its translation is CASSPLTGTYEQYF. V gene TRBV27 combines with J gene TRBJ2-7; TRBD1 is a possible D gene (5 bases). The germline V gene has CDR1 MNHEY and CDR2 SMNVEV (reference sequence). V was pared by 5 bases and J by 2 bases, with 13 bases between. CDR3 length: 14 residues.

This clone was picked up a small number of times. The chain couples TRBV15 to TRBJ2-5; 8 bases align to TRBD2. The CDR3 consists of 15 residues. With V trimmed by 3 bases and J by 4 bases, 7 bases remained unmatched. The germline CDR1 and CDR2 sequences are LNHNV and YYDKDF (reference sequence). The CDR3 coding sequence is TGTGCCACCAGCAGGGGGGGACTAGATCGAGAGACCCAGTACTTC. This sequence encodes CATSRGGLDRETQYF.

CDR3 DNA sequence: TGTGCCAGCAGCTTTGAGCGTCTAGCGGGTGCGCAGTACTTC. It translates to CASSFERLAGAQYF. This rearrangement joins TRBV12-1 to TRBJ2-7; the tabulated D call, TRBD2, remains unverified against the DNA. TRBV12-1 has pseudogene status. This CDR3 contains 14 residues.

V and J are TRBV11-2 and TRBJ2-1, with D unresolved. The length of the CDR3 is 12 residues. With 2 bases removed from V and 8 bases from J, the gap between germline ends came to 7 bases. From germline, CDR1 is SGHAT and CDR2 FQNNGV. CDR3: CASSLFEDEQFF. CDR3 in DNA: TGTGCCAGCAGCTTATTCGAGGATGAGCAGTTCTTC.

The rearrangement joins TRBV5-1 to TRBJ2-1, with 13 bases fitting TRBD2. The germline V gene encodes CDR1 SGHRS and CDR2 YFSETQ. J lost 5 bases, V lost 4 bases, and 6 bases had no gene match. CDR3 length: 16 amino acids. The CDR3 DNA reads TGCGCCAGCAGCCCCCCAGGGACTAGCGGGAACAATGAGCAGTTCTTC. It codes for CASSPPGTSGNNEQFF.

This clone was counted a few times. The chain carries TRBV28 and TRBJ2-1; D remains unclear. CDR1 is MDHEN, CDR2 SYDVKM, per germline. The CDR3 contains 11 residues. V lost 5 bases, J lost 12 bases, and 11 bases lay in between. CDR3 coding DNA: TGTGCCAGCAGTACGGAGCGAGCGCAGTTCTTC. This translates into CASSTERAQFF.

This clone was found a few times. The V gene is TRBV9, the J gene TRBJ2-1; unclear D gene. The V end was cut by 0 bases, the J end by 4 bases, with 11 bases between. Germline V gene lookup returns CDR1 SGDLS and CDR2 YYNGEE. This CDR3 has 15 residues. Written as DNA, the CDR3 is TGTGCCAGCAGCGTAGGGCCAAACGGGTACAATGAGCAGTTCTTC. It yields the protein CASSVGPNGYNEQFF. The whole variable domain, filled in from reference TRBV9 and TRBJ2-1, reads DSGVTQTPKHLITATGQRVTLRCSPRSGDLSVYWYQQSLDQGLQFLIQYYNGEERAKGNILERFSAQQFPDLHSELNLSSLELGDSALYFCASSVGPNGYNEQFFGPGTRLTVL.

Comment on this clone: The sample has other DNA sequences that encode this CDR3 too. This chain links TRBV7-9 with TRBJ2-2; no reliable D call. Germline CDR1 reads SEHNR; CDR2 reads FQNEAQ (reference sequence). This CDR3 is 13 amino acids long. V lost 0 bases and J lost 6, with 5 bases in between. CDR3 bases: TGTGCCAGCAGCTTAGCGACCGCCGGGGAGCTGTTTTTT. This encodes CASSLATAGELFF.

J is TRBJ2-1 and V is TRBV6-1; D perhaps matches TRBD2 (5 bases). In germline, CDR1 is MNHNS, CDR2 SASEGT. Trimming shortened V by 4 bases and J by 6 bases, and 10 bases separated the two germline ends. The CDR3 consists of 13 residues. Here the CDR3 DNA reads TGTGCCAGCAGTGGAGGGTTCGGCAATGAGCAGTTCTTC. Encoded protein: CASSGGFGNEQFF.

This clone was detected a few times. The chain couples TRBV5-1 to TRBJ2-2, with 7 bases that match TRBD1. The CDR3 is 15 amino acids. V lost 4 bases and J lost 2; bases outside the gene matches: 5. Per germline, CDR1 SGHRS and CDR2 YFSETQ. Here the CDR3 DNA reads TGCGCCAGCAGCCCAGGGACAGAAAACACCGGGGAGCTGTTTTTT. Its translation: CASSPGTENTGELFF.

The chain employs TRBV19 and TRBJ2-1; 9 nucleotides agree with TRBD1. The CDR3 length is 14 residues. Germline trimming cut 7 bases from V and 9 bases from J; bases unmatched to any gene: 10. CDR1 and CDR2 (germline): LNHDA, SQIVND (reference sequence). This CDR3 is CASTAGTGHSEQFF. The CDR3 nucleotides are TGTGCCAGTACCGCAGGGACAGGGCACTCTGAGCAGTTCTTC.

The chain joins TRBV6-1 to TRBJ2-1; a possible D gene is TRBD1 (6 bases). In germline, CDR1 is MNHNS, CDR2 SASEGT. This CDR3 is built from 14 residues. Trimming cost V 5 bases and J 9 bases, with 17 bases left between them. CDR3 amino acids: CASSTRRQAFEQFF. The CDR3 nucleotides read TGTGCCAGCAGTACGCGAAGACAGGCTTTTGAGCAGTTCTTC.

This clone was detected only a few times. The chain has TRBV5-1 and TRBJ1-5; 7 bases agree with TRBD1. Germline V gives CDR1 SGHRS, CDR2 YFSETQ. The V gene end was trimmed by 4 bases and the J gene end by 8 bases; junction bases not matched to a gene: 24. The CDR3 extends over 19 amino acids. The CDR3, as DNA: TGCGCCAGCAGCCGGACGGCTCGGGACAGAGGGGTCCCAAGGAAGCCCCAGCATTTT. Translation gives CASSRTARDRGVPRKPQHF.

This rearrangement joins TRBV7-9 to TRBJ2-3, with 13 bases fitting TRBD2. CDR1 and CDR2 from the germline V gene are SEHNR and FQNEAQ (reference sequence). The CDR3 spans 16 residues. With V trimmed by 4 bases and J by 2 bases, 3 bases remained unmatched. CDR3: CASSSGTSGNTDTQYF. The CDR3 bases are TGTGCCAGCAGCTCCGGGACTAGCGGGAACACAGATACGCAGTATTTT.

In this sample, this clone turned up a few times. This chain links TRBV7-2 with TRBJ2-2; 7 positions match TRBD2. V gave up 3 bases and J gave up 4 bases; unmatched junction bases: 5. The germline V gene encodes CDR1 SGHTA and CDR2 FQGNSA. The CDR3 runs to 15 residues. In DNA, the CDR3 is TGTGCCAGCAGCTTTACCGGGACTATCACCGGGGAGCTGTTTTTT. This encodes CASSFTGTITGELFF.